The clone carrying this T cell receptor (beta chain) turned up a few times. Its specificity is not known. Trimming removed 2 bases at V and 7 bases at J, with 17 bases between. Germline V CDR1 and CDR2: LGHNA, YSLEER. There are 16 residues in the CDR3. The data were taken from a study of T cell repertoires in cytomegalovirus infection. Via MiXCR, TCRdb re-called the reads, giving one row per CDR3 protein. The sample has approximately 120,000 distinct CDR3 sequences; roughly a third are singletons. The sequence was collected from a human donor in good health (CMV status not recorded). Some clones in this sample may be carry-over from other donors' samples. This specimen was CD8+ T cells from cultured PBMCs, taken from culture after CMV antigen stimulation. This rearrangement joins TRBV4-3 to TRBJ1-4, with D maybe TRBD1 (6 bases). The CDR3 spells CASSQRARGASEKLFF. Here the CDR3 DNA reads TGCGCCAGCAGCCAAAGAGCACGGGGGGCTAGTGAAAAACTGTTTTTT.